One sample yielded the 30 T cell receptor beta chains listed below, sequenced in a study of long-term antiretroviral therapy in people with HIV. Survey-level resolution applied to immunoSEQ assay v3.0. Here immunoSEQ multiplex PCR was the method, and the copy in TCRdb shows in-frame clones only, minus some. In the table there are about 30,000 clones, approximately 78% of which are singletons. The sample in question was unsorted PBMCs, obtained 3 years after starting antiretroviral therapy. Source of these receptors: a man aged 40-55 years with HIV.

This clone was seen a single time. V gene TRBV19 combines with J gene TRBJ2-2, with TRBD2 identical over 11 bases. Germline V CDR1 and CDR2: LNHDA, SQIVND (reference sequence). V lost 8 bases and J lost 9; bases outside the gene matches: 2. CDR3 length equals 12 residues. In DNA, the CDR3 is TGTGCCAGTCGGACTAGCGGGTGGGAGCTGTTTTTT. This translates into CASRTSGWELFF.

The chain joins TRBV11-3 to TRBJ2-7; D remains unclear. Looked up from germline, CDR1 is SGHNT and CDR2 is YENEEA. The CDR3 is 15 residues long. Trimming cost V 5 bases and J 9 bases, with 23 bases left between them. The CDR3 sequence: CASSTHPIPTVVQYF. The CDR3 nucleotides read TGTGCCAGCAGCACACACCCGATCCCGACGGTCGTGCAGTACTTC.

V and J are TRBV6-5 and TRBJ2-3; D call uncertain. CDR3 length: 15 residues. V was shortened by 4 bases and J by 5 bases, with 16 bases between the two germline ends. Germline assignment: CDR1 MNHEY and CDR2 SVGAGI. CDR3 protein: CASSSQPDWGDTQYF. Here the CDR3 DNA reads TGTGCCAGCAGTTCCCAACCTGATTGGGGAGATACGCAGTATTTT.

In DNA, the CDR3 is TGTGCCAGCAGCGTAGCTGCGGGATCACCGACGGATACGCAGTATTTT. It is translated as CASSVAAGSPTDTQYF. The chain joins TRBV11-2 to TRBJ2-3; D is possibly TRBD2 (6 bases). Germline V gene sequence: CDR1 SGHAT, CDR2 FQNNGV. CDR3 length equals 16 residues. Trimming took off 5 bases at V and 6 bases at J, with 21 bases between the two ends.

The table lists this clone with a few counts. This rearrangement joins TRBV5-4 to TRBJ1-6; TRBD1 matches at 8 bases. This CDR3 is built from 17 residues. Trimming removed 0 bases from V and 9 bases from J; junction bases left unmatched: 11. The germline gives CDR1 SGHNT, CDR2 YYREEE (reference sequence). CDR3 DNA sequence: TGTGCCAGCAGCTTGGGGTCGATGCGACAGGGGAGTTCACCCCTCCACTTT. Amino acids: CASSLGSMRQGSSPLHF.

There are a few counts of this clone. J is TRBJ1-4 and V is TRBV19; a weak D match, TRBD1 (5 bases). This CDR3 comprises 14 residues. Germline CDR1 is LNHDA and CDR2 is SQIVND (reference sequence). Trimming cost V 9 bases and J 7 bases, with 18 bases left between them. CDR3: CASKTGTKGEKLFF. As DNA, the CDR3 is TGTGCCAGCAAGACCGGGACCAAGGGTGAAAAACTGTTTTTT.

This sequence joins TRBV11-2 and TRBJ2-2; the match to TRBD2 covers 11 bases. The CDR3 totals 19 residues. V was clipped by 3 bases and J by 2 bases; unmatched bases: 11. Germline V gene data show CDR1 as SGHAT and CDR2 as FQNNGV. The chain's CDR3 is CASSFFRGTSGANTGELFF. The CDR3 nucleotides are TGTGCCAGCAGCTTTTTTAGGGGGACTAGCGGAGCTAACACCGGGGAGCTGTTTTTT.

This clone was seen only once. The chain has TRBV5-1 and TRBJ2-3; 11 nucleotides agree with TRBD2. Unmatched junction bases numbered 12, after V lost 0 bases and J lost 0 bases. This CDR3 has 20 amino acids. The V gene's germline CDR1 is SGHRS and CDR2 YFSETQ. CDR3 in amino acids: CASSLEGWLAGGASTDTQYF. CDR3 coding DNA: TGCGCCAGCAGCTTGGAAGGTTGGCTAGCGGGGGGCGCTAGCACAGATACGCAGTATTTT.

This rearrangement joins TRBV6-1 to TRBJ2-3, with D maybe TRBD2 (6 bases). Per the germline V gene, CDR1 is MNHNS and CDR2 is SASEGT. The V end lost 1 base, the J end lost 7 bases, and 15 bases lay between the germline ends. The CDR3 has 15 residues. CDR3 loop: CASSEGRGAGHTQYF. The CDR3 DNA reads as TGTGCCAGCAGTGAAGGGCGGGGAGCAGGGCATACGCAGTATTTT.

The rearrangement joins TRBV7-6 to TRBJ1-5, with 7 bases matching TRBD1. Germline V lookup: CDR1 SGHVS, CDR2 FNYEAQ. J was trimmed by 4 bases and V by 5 bases; bases with no gene match: 5. There are 14 residues in the CDR3. In DNA form, the CDR3 reads TGTGCCAGCAGCCTGGGGACAGATAATCAGCCCCAGCATTTT. This sequence encodes CASSLGTDNQPQHF.

Here the CDR3 reads CASSPRLVKLDTQYF. In nucleotides, the CDR3 is TGTGCCAGCTCACCACGATTAGTGAAGCTAGATACGCAGTATTTT. The rearrangement uses TRBV18 and TRBJ2-3; D ambiguous. The CDR3 length is 15 residues. CDR1 KGHSH and CDR2 LQKENI come from the germline V gene. V lost 1 base and J 5 bases, leaving 13 bases between the germline ends.

The gene calls are TRBV21-1 and TRBJ2-4. TRBV21-1 is classified as a pseudogene. This CDR3 region has 19 residues. The CDR3: CASSKAPDIGDVAKNIQYF. The CDR3 nucleotides are TGTGCCAGCAGCAAAGCGCCCGATATCGGGGACGTGGCCAAAAACATTCAGTACTTC.

The rearrangement joins TRBV7-9 to TRBJ2-1; D is undetermined. Germline V lookup: CDR1 SEHNR, CDR2 FQNEAQ (reference sequence). V gave up 5 bases and J gave up 1 base, with 12 bases separating them. The CDR3 runs to 15 residues. The CDR3 reads CASSRGPPSYNEQFF. The CDR3 DNA reads as TGTGCCAGCAGCCGTGGACCACCGTCCTACAATGAGCAGTTCTTC.

CDR3 sequence reads: CASSFPGQTYEQYF. DNA for the CDR3: TGTGCCAGCAGCTTCCCGGGGCAGACCTACGAGCAGTACTTC. V usage is TRBV7-8 and J usage is TRBJ2-7; TRBD1 or TRBD2 may be the D gene (5 bases each). The germline CDR1 and CDR2 sequences are SGHVS and FQNEAQ. V was shortened by 3 bases and J by 2 bases, with 11 bases between the two germline ends. The CDR3 is 14 amino acids.

The rearrangement uses TRBV10-2 and TRBJ2-7; 8 bases line up with TRBD2. With 4 bases clipped from V and 2 bases from J, the junction kept 7 bases outside the gene matches. Germline V gene sequence: CDR1 WSHSY, CDR2 SAAADI. The length of the CDR3 is 15 residues. CDR3 nucleotides: TGCGCCAGCAGTGTAGGGCTAGCGGGTACCTACGAGCAGTACTTC. Translated, it gives CASSVGLAGTYEQYF.

This chain connects TRBV5-1 to TRBJ2-1; TRBD2 matches at 7 bases. In germline, CDR1 is SGHRS, CDR2 YFSETQ. J was trimmed by 8 bases and V by 4 bases; bases with no gene match: 12. There are 15 residues in the CDR3. The CDR3 sequence: CASSPGEGSWDEQFF. CDR3 nucleotides: TGCGCCAGCAGCCCCGGGGAGGGGAGCTGGGATGAGCAGTTCTTC. Supplemented by reference TRBV5-1 and TRBJ2-1, the full variable domain reads KAGVTQTPRYLIKTRGQQVTLSCSPISGHRSVSWYQQTPGQGLQFLFEYFSETQRNKGNFPGRFSGRQFSNSRSEMNVSTLELGDSALYLCASSPGEGSWDEQFFGPGTRLTVL.

The CDR3 DNA is TGCGCCAGCAGCCAAGCTCCGCTAGCGGGAGCCGATGAGCAGTTCTTC. This translates into CASSQAPLAGADEQFF. V usage is TRBV4-1 and J usage is TRBJ2-1; TRBD2 matches 10 bases. Trimming cost V 1 base and J 8 bases; bases outside gene matches: 8. The CDR3 totals 16 residues. Germline CDR1 reads MGHRA; CDR2 reads YSYEKL.

The chain recombines TRBV4-1 with TRBJ1-1, with D uncertain. CDR3 length equals 18 residues. The V end was cut by 4 bases, the J end by 1 base, with 22 bases between. CDR1 and CDR2 from the germline V gene are MGHRA and YSYEKL. Here the CDR3 reads CASSRHIPGSDGNTEAFF. DNA for the CDR3: TGCGCCAGCAGCCGCCATATCCCGGGATCAGATGGGAACACTGAAGCTTTCTTT.

The chain has TRBV7-3 and TRBJ2-2; TRBD2 aligns across 9 bases. Germline values: CDR1 SGHTA, CDR2 FQGTGA. The CDR3 contains 16 residues. V lost 2 bases, J lost 6 bases, and 7 bases stayed unmatched. The CDR3 region is CASSLGLAGAAGELFF. CDR3 in DNA: TGTGCCAGCAGCTTAGGGTTAGCGGGAGCGGCCGGGGAGCTGTTTTTT.

The chain employs TRBV10-2 and TRBJ1-2; D unresolved. The length of the CDR3 is 13 residues. Per the germline V gene, CDR1 is WSHSY and CDR2 is SAAADI. Trimming pared 2 bases from V and 1 base from J, leaving 5 bases between. Here the CDR3 DNA reads TGCGCCAGCAGTGAGACGGTTAACTATGGCTACACCTTC. Translating gives CASSETVNYGYTF.

This chain joins TRBV6-4 and TRBJ2-1; perhaps TRBD1 as D (6 bases). The V gene lost 0 bases and the J gene lost 9 bases, with 12 bases spanning the gap. CDR3 length: 14 residues. Germline values: CDR1 MRHNA, CDR2 SNTAGT. CDR3 amino acids: CASSDSDRWGEQFF. The DNA for the CDR3 is TGTGCCAGCAGTGACTCCGACAGGTGGGGTGAGCAGTTCTTC.

This clone has just a few counts. The chain combines TRBV12-5 with TRBJ1-3; D is possibly TRBD1 (5 bases). This CDR3 is 16 amino acids long. Germline V gives CDR1 LGHNT, CDR2 FRNRAP. V lost 1 base, J lost 0 bases, and 10 bases lay in between. CDR3 bases: TGTGCTAGTGGTTTGGGGCAGGGTTACTCTGGAAACACCATATATTTT. This gives the protein CASGLGQGYSGNTIYF. Variable domain in full (rest from reference TRBV12-5 and TRBJ1-3): DARVTQTPRHKVTEMGQEVTMRCQPILGHNTVFWYRQTMMQGLELLAYFRNRAPLDDSGMPKDRFSAEMPDATLATLKIQPSEPRDSAVYFCASGLGQGYSGNTIYFGEGSWLTVV.

The chain combines TRBV9 with TRBJ1-1; D unclear. V lost 4 bases to trimming and J lost 4 bases, with 17 bases between them. The CDR3 sequence is 15 residues long. Germline V gives CDR1 SGDLS, CDR2 YYNGEE. CDR3 coding DNA: TGTGCCAGCAGCATCATAGACAACCAAGGCACTGAAGCTTTCTTT. This gives the protein CASSIIDNQGTEAFF.

The gene calls are TRBV5-1 and TRBJ2-7, with D perhaps TRBD2 (6 bases). Trimming shortened V by 3 bases and J by 3 bases, and 7 bases separated the two germline ends. Germline CDR1 and CDR2: SGHRS and YFSETQ. The CDR3 is 12 amino acids. The chain's CDR3 is CASSWDFYEQYF. For the CDR3, the DNA is TGCGCCAGCAGCTGGGACTTCTACGAGCAGTACTTC.

The rearrangement links TRBV14 to TRBJ1-2; weak D call: TRBD1 (5 bases). The germline V gene encodes CDR1 SGHDN and CDR2 FVKESK. The CDR3 totals 15 residues. V lost 1 base and J lost 8, with 17 bases in between. The CDR3 DNA follows: TGTGCCAGCAGCCAAGTAGCACAGGTGACGTGGGGCTACACCTTC. It specifies CASSQVAQVTWGYTF.

This clone was found once. J is TRBJ2-2 and V is TRBV7-8, with 7 bases matching TRBD1. This CDR3 is 15 amino acids long. Per germline, CDR1 SGHVS and CDR2 FQNEAQ. V lost 3 bases, J lost 2 bases, and 3 bases stayed unmatched. The CDR3 coding sequence is TGTGCCAGCAGCTTGGGACAGACTAACACCGGGGAGCTGTTTTTT. This translates into CASSLGQTNTGELFF.

With regard to this clone: One end of the junction fails to match germline, which may point to a read error. V is TRBV7-7 and J is TRBJ2-1; 10 bases line up with TRBD2. This CDR3 comprises 15 residues. In germline, CDR1 is SSHAT, CDR2 FNYEAQ (reference sequence). The CDR3 coding sequence is TGTGCTAGCAGCTTACTAGCGGGACCCTACAATGAGCAGTTCTTC. It translates to CASSLLAGPYNEQFF.

V is TRBV5-6 and J is TRBJ1-1, with TRBD1 matching 8 bases. J lost 5 bases, V lost 4 bases, and 4 bases had no gene match. The CDR3 loop spans 13 amino acids. Germline V gene data show CDR1 as SGHDT and CDR2 as YYEEEE. The CDR3 here is CASSPDRGTEAFF. CDR3 coding DNA: TGTGCCAGCAGCCCCGACAGGGGTACTGAAGCTTTCTTT.

This chain joins TRBV6-5 and TRBJ2-3; the D is unclear. The CDR3 spans 11 residues. CDR1 MNHEY and CDR2 SVGAGI come from the germline V gene. V was cut by 10 bases and J by 4 bases, with 9 bases left in between. DNA for the CDR3: TGTGCCACCCAAAGAGCAGATACGCAGTATTTT. Amino acids: CATQRADTQYF.

The chain is built from TRBV5-4 and TRBJ1-2; D is uncertain. The ends were cut back, 4 bases at V and 2 bases at J, with 15 bases in the middle. This CDR3 contains 15 residues. In germline, CDR1 is SGHNT, CDR2 YYREEE (reference sequence). Here the CDR3 reads CASSLVGRTNYGYTF. The DNA for the CDR3 is TGTGCCAGCAGCCTGGTTGGTCGGACCAACTATGGCTACACCTTC.